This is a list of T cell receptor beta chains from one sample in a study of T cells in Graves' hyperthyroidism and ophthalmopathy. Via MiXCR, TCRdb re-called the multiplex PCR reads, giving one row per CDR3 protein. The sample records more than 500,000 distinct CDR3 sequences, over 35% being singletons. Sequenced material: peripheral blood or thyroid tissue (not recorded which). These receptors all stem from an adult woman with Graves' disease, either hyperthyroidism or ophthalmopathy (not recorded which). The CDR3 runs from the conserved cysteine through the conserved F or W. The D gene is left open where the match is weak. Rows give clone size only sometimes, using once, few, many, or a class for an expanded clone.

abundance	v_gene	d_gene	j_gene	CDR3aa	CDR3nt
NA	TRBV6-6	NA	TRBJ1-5	CASSYSPESNQPQHF	TGTGCCAGCAGTTACTCACCGGAAAGCAATCAGCCCCAGCATTTT
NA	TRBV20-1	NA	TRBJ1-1	CSALGGVAFF	TGCAGTGCTCTCGGGGGGGTAGCTTTCTTT
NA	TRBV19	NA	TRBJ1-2	CASNTGLRYGYTF	TGTGCCAGTAACACCGGGCTGCGCTATGGCTACACCTTC
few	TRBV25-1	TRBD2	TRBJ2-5	CASSESSGGETQYF	TGTGCCAGCAGTGAATCTAGCGGGGGGGAGACCCAGTACTTC
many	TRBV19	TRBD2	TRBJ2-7	CASSIVAGPYEQYF	TGTGCCAGTAGTATTGTAGCGGGACCCTACGAGCAGTACTTC
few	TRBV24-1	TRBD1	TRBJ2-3	CATSEPTGEDTQYF	TGTGCCACCAGTGAACCGACAGGGGAGGATACGCAGTATTTT
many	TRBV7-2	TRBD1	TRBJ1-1	CASSMTGGTEAFF	TGTGCCAGCAGCATGACAGGGGGCACTGAAGCTTTCTTT
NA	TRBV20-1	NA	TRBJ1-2	CSVKDTSGDDGYTF	TGCAGCGTTAAGGACACTTCCGGGGACGATGGCTACACCTTC
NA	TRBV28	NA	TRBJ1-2	CASSFTSHGYTF	TGTGCCAGCAGTTTCACCAGCCATGGCTACACCTTC
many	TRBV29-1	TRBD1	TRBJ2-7	CSVRTGVYEQYF	TGCAGCGTCAGGACAGGGGTCTACGAGCAGTACTTC
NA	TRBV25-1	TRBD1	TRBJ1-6	CASRNTGEGSPLHF	TGTGCCAGCAGGAACACAGGGGAAGGTTCACCCCTCCACTTT
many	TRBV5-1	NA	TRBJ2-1	CASSSNPVYNEQFF	TGCGCCAGCAGCTCGAACCCAGTGTACAATGAGCAGTTCTTC
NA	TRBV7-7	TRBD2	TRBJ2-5	CASSPASGREETQYF	TGTGCTAGCAGCCCAGCTAGCGGGAGGGAAGAGACCCAGTACTTC
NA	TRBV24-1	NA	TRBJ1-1	CATSGGTGNTEAFF	TGTGCCACCAGCGGCGGGACGGGGAACACTGAAGCTTTCTTT
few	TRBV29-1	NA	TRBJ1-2	CSVEGGRGDYGYTF	TGCAGCGTTGAAGGGGGCAGGGGCGACTATGGCTACACCTTC
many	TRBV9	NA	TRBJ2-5	CASSVEAGEETQYF	TGTGCCAGCAGCGTAGAAGCGGGTGAGGAGACCCAGTACTTC
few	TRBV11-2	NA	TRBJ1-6	CASSHRRENSPLHF	TGTGCCAGCAGCCACCGACGGGAGAATTCACCCCTCCACTTT
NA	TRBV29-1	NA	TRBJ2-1	CSVEVGWNEQFF	TGCAGCGTTGAAGTAGGGTGGAATGAGCAGTTCTTC
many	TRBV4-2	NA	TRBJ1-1	CASSQPGQNTEAFF	TGTGCCAGCAGCCAACCCGGACAGAACACTGAAGCTTTCTTT
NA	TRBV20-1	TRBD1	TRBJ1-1	CSARDTGTGGGGNTEAFF	TGCAGTGCTAGAGATACCGGGACAGGGGGCGGGGGGAACACTGAAGCTTTCTTT
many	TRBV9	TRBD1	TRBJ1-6	CASSARTGRSPLHF	TGTGCCAGCAGCGCGAGGACAGGGAGATCACCCCTCCACTTT
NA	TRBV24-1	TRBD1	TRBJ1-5	CATSVGQGTRQPQHF	TGTGCCACCAGTGTGGGACAGGGGACGCGTCAGCCCCAGCATTTT
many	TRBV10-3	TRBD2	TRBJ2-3	CAISEDGREWSDTQYF	TGTGCCATCAGTGAGGATGGGCGGGAGTGGTCAGATACGCAGTATTTT
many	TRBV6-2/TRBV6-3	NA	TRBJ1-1	CASIRDGATEAFF	TGTGCCAGCATCAGGGATGGGGCCACTGAAGCTTTCTTT
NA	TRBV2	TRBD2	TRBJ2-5	CASSGTSGWYQETQYF	TGTGCCAGCAGTGGGACTAGCGGTTGGTACCAAGAGACCCAGTACTTC
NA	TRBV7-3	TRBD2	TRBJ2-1	CASSLGGGLAGSEQFF	TGTGCCAGCAGCTTAGGGGGGGGATTAGCGGGATCTGAGCAGTTCTTC
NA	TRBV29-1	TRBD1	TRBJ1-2	CSAPGQGPYNYGYTF	TGCAGCGCGCCGGGACAGGGGCCGTATAACTATGGCTACACCTTC
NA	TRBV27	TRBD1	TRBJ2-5	CASSKDPGTGQETQYF	TGTGCCAGCAGCAAAGATCCCGGGACAGGGCAAGAGACCCAGTACTTC
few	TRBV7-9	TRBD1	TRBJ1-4	CASSYGTGGSFF	TGTGCCAGCAGTTACGGGACAGGGGGCTCTTTTTTT
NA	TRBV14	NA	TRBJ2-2	CASSQRGPGELFF	TGTGCCAGCAGCCAAAGGGGACCCGGGGAGCTGTTTTTT
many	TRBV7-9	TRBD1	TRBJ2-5	CASSLRSTGEETQYF	TGTGCCAGCAGCCTTCGGTCGACAGGGGAGGAGACCCAGTACTTC
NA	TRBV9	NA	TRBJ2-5	CASSGLGSTGETQYF	TGTGCCAGCAGTGGCTTAGGCTCAACGGGAGAGACCCAGTACTTC
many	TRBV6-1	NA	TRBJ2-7	CASSDGTYTEQYF	TGTGCCAGCAGTGACGGCACCTACACAGAGCAGTACTTC